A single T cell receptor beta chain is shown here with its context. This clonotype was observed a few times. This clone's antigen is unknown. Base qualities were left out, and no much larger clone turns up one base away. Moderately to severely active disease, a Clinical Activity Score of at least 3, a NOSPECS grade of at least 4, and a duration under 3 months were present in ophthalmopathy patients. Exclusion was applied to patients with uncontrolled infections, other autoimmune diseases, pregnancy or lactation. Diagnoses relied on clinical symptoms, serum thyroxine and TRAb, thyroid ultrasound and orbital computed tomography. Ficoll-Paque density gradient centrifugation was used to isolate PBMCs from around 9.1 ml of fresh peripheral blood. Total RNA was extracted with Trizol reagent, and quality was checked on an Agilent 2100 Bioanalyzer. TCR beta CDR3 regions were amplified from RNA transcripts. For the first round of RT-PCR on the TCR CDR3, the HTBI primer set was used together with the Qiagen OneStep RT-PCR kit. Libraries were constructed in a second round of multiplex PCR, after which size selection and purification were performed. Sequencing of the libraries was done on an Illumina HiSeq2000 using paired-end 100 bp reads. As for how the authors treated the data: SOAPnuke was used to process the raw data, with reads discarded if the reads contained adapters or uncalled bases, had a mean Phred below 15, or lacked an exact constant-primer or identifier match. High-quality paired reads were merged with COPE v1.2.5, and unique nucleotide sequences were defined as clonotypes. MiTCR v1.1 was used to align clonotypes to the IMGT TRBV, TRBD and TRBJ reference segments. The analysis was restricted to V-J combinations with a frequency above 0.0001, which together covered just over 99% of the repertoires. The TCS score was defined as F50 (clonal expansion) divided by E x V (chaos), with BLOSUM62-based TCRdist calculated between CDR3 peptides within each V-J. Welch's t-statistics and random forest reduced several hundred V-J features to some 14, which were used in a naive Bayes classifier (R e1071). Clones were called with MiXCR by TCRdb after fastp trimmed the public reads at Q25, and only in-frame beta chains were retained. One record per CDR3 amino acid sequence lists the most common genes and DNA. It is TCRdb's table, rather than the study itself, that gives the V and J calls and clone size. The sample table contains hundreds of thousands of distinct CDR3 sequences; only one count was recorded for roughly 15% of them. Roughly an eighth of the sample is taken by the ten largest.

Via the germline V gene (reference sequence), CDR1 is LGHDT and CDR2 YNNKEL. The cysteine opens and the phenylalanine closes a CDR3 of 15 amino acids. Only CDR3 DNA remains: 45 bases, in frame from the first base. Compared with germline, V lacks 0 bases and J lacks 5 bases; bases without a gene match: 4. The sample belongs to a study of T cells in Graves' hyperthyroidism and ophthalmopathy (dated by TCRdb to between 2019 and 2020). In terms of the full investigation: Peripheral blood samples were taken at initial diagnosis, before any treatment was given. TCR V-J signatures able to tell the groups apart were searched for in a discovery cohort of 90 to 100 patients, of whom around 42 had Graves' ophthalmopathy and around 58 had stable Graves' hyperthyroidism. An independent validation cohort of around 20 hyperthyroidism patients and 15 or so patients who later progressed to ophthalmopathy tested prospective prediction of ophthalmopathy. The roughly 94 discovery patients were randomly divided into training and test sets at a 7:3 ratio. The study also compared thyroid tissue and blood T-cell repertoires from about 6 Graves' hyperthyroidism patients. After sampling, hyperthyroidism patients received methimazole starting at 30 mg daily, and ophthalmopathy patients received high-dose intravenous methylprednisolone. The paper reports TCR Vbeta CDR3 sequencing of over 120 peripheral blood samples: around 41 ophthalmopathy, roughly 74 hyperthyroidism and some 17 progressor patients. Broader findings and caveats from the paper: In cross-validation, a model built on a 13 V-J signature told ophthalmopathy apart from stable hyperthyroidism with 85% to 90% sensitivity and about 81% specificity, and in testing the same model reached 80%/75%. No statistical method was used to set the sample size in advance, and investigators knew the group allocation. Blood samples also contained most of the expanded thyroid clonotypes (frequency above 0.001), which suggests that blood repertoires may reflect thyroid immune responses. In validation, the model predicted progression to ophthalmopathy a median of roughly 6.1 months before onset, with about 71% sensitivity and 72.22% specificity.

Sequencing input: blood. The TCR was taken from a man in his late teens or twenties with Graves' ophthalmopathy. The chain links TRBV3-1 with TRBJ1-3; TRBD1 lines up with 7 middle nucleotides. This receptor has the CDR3 CASSQEWTGRNTIYF. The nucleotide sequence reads TGTGCCAGCAGCCAAGAATGGACAGGCCGAAACACCATATATTTT.